This T cell receptor beta chain is from a study of cytomegalovirus exposure and HLA in healthy donors. This clone was recorded a few times. Use of 60 Vbeta and 13 Jbeta primers characterized the PCR. Only in-frame clones appear in the TCRdb table, and some are missing; sequencing was by immunoSEQ multiplex PCR. The sample has under 150,000 clones, 60% to 85% seen once. The CDR3 length is 14 residues. V was cut by 3 bases and J by 2 bases, with 10 bases left in between. CDR1 and CDR2 (germline): WNHNN, SYGVQD (reference sequence). The clonotype was recovered from a man in his forties or fifties in good health and CMV-seropositive. The sample taken for sequencing was PBMCs. V usage is TRBV10-1 and J usage is TRBJ1-1; D not resolved. The chain's CDR3 is CASSDGWANTEAFF. The CDR3 DNA follows: TGCGCCAGCAGTGACGGCTGGGCCAACACTGAAGCTTTCTTT.